This T cell receptor (beta chain) was found in a study of blood T cell repertoires in COVID-19. The protocol was immunoSEQ multiplex PCR, while the TCRdb copy is restricted to in-frame clones and leaves out a portion. In the table there are roughly 340,000 clones, approximately 90% of which are singletons. Germline V gene lookup returns CDR1 SGHRS and CDR2 YFSETQ. There are 15 residues in the CDR3. Germline trimming cut 2 bases from V and 10 bases from J; bases unmatched to any gene: 7. The source is a young woman who had recovered from COVID-19. Sequencing was performed on peripheral blood. The chain employs TRBV5-1 and TRBJ1-6; TRBD1 matches 9 bases. In nucleotides, the CDR3 is TGCGCCAGCAGCTTCGGACAGGGGTCGGGCTCACCCCTCCACTTT. Its translation is CASSFGQGSGSPLHF.